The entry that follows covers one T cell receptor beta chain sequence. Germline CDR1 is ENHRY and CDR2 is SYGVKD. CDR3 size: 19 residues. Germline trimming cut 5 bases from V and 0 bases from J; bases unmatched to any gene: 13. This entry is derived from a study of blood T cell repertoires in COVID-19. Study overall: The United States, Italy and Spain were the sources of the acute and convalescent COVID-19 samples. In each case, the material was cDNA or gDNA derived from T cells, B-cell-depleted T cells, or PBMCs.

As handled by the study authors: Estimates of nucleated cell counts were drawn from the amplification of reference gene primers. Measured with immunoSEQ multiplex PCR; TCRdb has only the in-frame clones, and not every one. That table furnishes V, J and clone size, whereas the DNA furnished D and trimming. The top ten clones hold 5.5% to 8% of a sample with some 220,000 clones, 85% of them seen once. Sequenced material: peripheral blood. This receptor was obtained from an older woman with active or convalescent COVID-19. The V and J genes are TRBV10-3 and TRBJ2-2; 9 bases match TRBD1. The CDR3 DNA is TGTGCCATCAGTAAAACCGGGACAGGGCTATTAGCGAACACCGGGGAGCTGTTTTTT. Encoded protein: CAISKTGTGLLANTGELFF.